The TCR beta chain described here comes from a study of shared clonotypes between healthy human individuals. Positively selected for CCR7, the CD45RO-negative cells used as naive CD8 cells excluded terminally differentiated effector memory CD45RA+ cells. There are 14 residues in the CDR3. Trimming removed 4 bases at V and 3 bases at J, with 14 bases between. CDR1 and CDR2 from the germline V gene are SQVTM and ANQGSEA. In regard to this clone: Its antigen is not identified.

Data came from immunoSEQ multiplex PCR; TCRdb stores just in-frame clones and leaves some out. The sample has some 2 million clones, roughly 94% seen once. Broader study findings: Represented diversity (both genetic and exposure-history) was limited by the small number of donors. About 5% was the fraction of naive CD4 clonotypes found shared across a few donors.

The J gene is TRBJ2-3, the V gene TRBV29-1; perhaps D is TRBD1 or TRBD2 (5 bases each). Sample: naive CD8+ T cells sorted from blood. This TCR came from a man between 18 and 29 years old in good health. CDR3 region: CSVGGLSGTDTQYF. The CDR3 region has the DNA TGCAGCGTTGGGGGCCTCTCGGGGACAGATACGCAGTATTTT.